The 5 T cell receptor beta chains below were found in one sample sequenced in a study of T cells in Graves' hyperthyroidism and ophthalmopathy. RNA transcripts were the template for amplifying TCR beta CDR3 regions. TCR CDR3 underwent first-round RT-PCR with the HTBI primer set. Using its own MiXCR run on the multiplex PCR reads, TCRdb lists one record per CDR3 protein. The data contain around 500,000 distinct CDR3 sequences, roughly 15% of them seen just once; the ten biggest clones take up about 15%. Sequencing input: blood. Receptor source: a woman between 35 and 50 years old with Graves' hyperthyroidism.

This clonotype was detected many times. The DNA of the CDR3 is TGTGCCAGCAGCTTCCGACTAGCGGGAGTGGGCAATGAGCAGTTCTTC. This codes for CASSFRLAGVGNEQFF. The V gene is TRBV5-4, the J gene TRBJ2-1; 12 bases are shared with TRBD2. The germline gives CDR1 SGHNT, CDR2 YYREEE (reference sequence). The CDR3 contains 16 residues. The junction had 6 bases not matched to a gene; V was cut back by 2 bases and J by 6 bases.

This clonotype showed up just a few times. The rearrangement links TRBV6-1 to TRBJ2-5; 7 bases fit TRBD1. V was pared by 4 bases and J by 5 bases, with 10 bases of the junction left unmatched. The CDR3 length is 15 residues. Germline assignment: CDR1 MNHNS and CDR2 SASEGT. This chain's CDR3 is CASSVLGQLGETQYF. The CDR3, as DNA: TGTGCCAGCAGTGTACTGGGACAGCTAGGGGAGACCCAGTACTTC.

This clonotype was observed at least ten times. This chain uses TRBV20-1 with TRBJ2-1, with 7 bases aligning to TRBD2. V lost 3 bases to trimming and J lost 10 bases; unmatched junction nucleotides: 18. Germline values: CDR1 DFQATT, CDR2 SNEGSKA (reference sequence). There are 16 residues in the CDR3. CDR3 region: CSASYSGLADPREQFF. In DNA form, the CDR3 reads TGCAGTGCTAGCTATTCGGGCCTAGCGGATCCTAGGGAGCAGTTCTTC.

This clonotype was seen at least ten times. The chain recombines TRBV24-1 with TRBJ2-5, with 8 bases that match TRBD1. Germline V gives CDR1 KGHDR, CDR2 SFDVKD. After removal of 4 bases from V and 0 bases from J, the junction contained 9 bases not matched to a gene. The CDR3 consists of 17 residues. The CDR3 region is CATSDLGTGPYQETQYF. CDR3 nucleotides: TGTGCCACCAGTGACCTGGGGACAGGACCGTACCAAGAGACCCAGTACTTC.

This clonotype was counted at least ten times. The chain employs TRBV2 and TRBJ2-3; TRBD2 might be the D (6 bases). CDR1 is SNHLY and CDR2 is FYNNEI in the germline V gene. Trimming took 2 bases from V and 8 from J, leaving 11 bases between them. The CDR3 has 13 amino acids. CDR3 sequence reads: CASSERLGGTQYF. In nucleotides, the CDR3 is TGTGCCAGCAGTGAACGTTTGGGGGGTACGCAGTATTTT. Drawing the rest from reference TRBV2 and TRBJ2-3, the complete variable domain is EPEVTQTPSHQVTQMGQEVILRCVPISNHLYFYWYRQILGQKVEFLVSFYNNEISEKSEIFDDQFSVERPDGSNFTLKIRSTKLEDSAMYFCASSERLGGTQYFGPGTRLTVL.